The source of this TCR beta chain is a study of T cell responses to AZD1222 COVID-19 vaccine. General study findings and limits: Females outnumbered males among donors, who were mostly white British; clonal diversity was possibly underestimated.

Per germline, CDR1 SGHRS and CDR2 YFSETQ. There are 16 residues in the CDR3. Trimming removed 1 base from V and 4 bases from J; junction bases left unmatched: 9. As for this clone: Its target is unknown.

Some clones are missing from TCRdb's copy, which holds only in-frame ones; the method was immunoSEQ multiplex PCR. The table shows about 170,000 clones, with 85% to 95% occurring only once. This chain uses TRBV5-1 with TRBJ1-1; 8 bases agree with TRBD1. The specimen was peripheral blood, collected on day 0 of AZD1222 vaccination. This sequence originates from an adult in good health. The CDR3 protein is CASSLTTTGVSTEAFF. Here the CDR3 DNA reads TGCGCCAGCAGCTTGACTACGACAGGGGTGAGCACTGAAGCTTTCTTT.